A selection of T cell receptor beta chains follows, all from one sample in a study of metastatic and nonmetastatic thyroid tumors. TCRdb re-clonotyped the PCR reads via MiXCR. The sample yields about 3,500 clones, 35% to 45% seen once. The sequenced sample consisted of adjacent normal tissue. These receptors were taken from a male donor with papillary thyroid cancer or a benign thyroid nodule (not recorded which). Some clones in this sample may be carry-over from other donors' samples. CDR3s include the opening cysteine and the closing phenylalanine or tryptophan. The D gene is left open where the match is weak. Some rows have no size entry. The others give once, few or many, or a class for an expanded clone.

d_gene: NA
j_gene: TRBJ2-7
v_gene: TRBV7-2
abundance: NA
CDR3aa: CASSLGFQATYEQYF
CDR3nt: TGTGCCAGCAGCTTAGGGTTCCAGGCTACCTACGAGCAGTACTTC

d_gene: NA
j_gene: TRBJ2-7
v_gene: TRBV11-1
abundance: NA
CDR3aa: CASRRGRTVDGEQYF
CDR3nt: TGTGCCAGCAGGCGAGGACGGACAGTAGATGGGGAGCAGTACTTC

d_gene: NA
j_gene: TRBJ1-2
v_gene: TRBV20-1
abundance: NA
CDR3aa: CSAKEVGKPIYGYTF
CDR3nt: TGCAGTGCGAAGGAGGTGGGGAAGCCGATTTATGGCTACACCTTC

d_gene: TRBD1
j_gene: TRBJ2-4
v_gene: TRBV12-3/TRBV12-4
abundance: NA
CDR3aa: CASSSTGTGAYSMYF
CDR3nt: TGTGCCAGCAGTTCCACCGGGACAGGGGCGTATTCGATGTACTTC

d_gene: TRBD2
j_gene: TRBJ2-5
v_gene: TRBV27
abundance: NA
CDR3aa: CASRGGTHQGETQYF
CDR3nt: TGTGCCAGCAGGGGGGGGACTCACCAAGGGGAGACCCAGTACTTC

d_gene: NA
j_gene: TRBJ2-3
v_gene: TRBV12-3/TRBV12-4
abundance: large
CDR3aa: CASSPPYRLSDTQYF
CDR3nt: TGTGCCAGCAGTCCCCCTTATAGGCTCAGTGATACGCAGTATTTT

d_gene: TRBD1
j_gene: TRBJ2-7
v_gene: TRBV19
abundance: few
CDR3aa: CASSRWTGESEQYF
CDR3nt: TGTGCCAGTAGTAGATGGACAGGGGAGAGCGAGCAGTACTTC

d_gene: NA
j_gene: TRBJ1-2
v_gene: TRBV6-5
abundance: NA
CDR3aa: CASSYGQCAYDGYTF
CDR3nt: TGTGCCAGCAGTTACGGGCAGTGTGCTTACGATGGCTACACCTTC

d_gene: NA
j_gene: TRBJ2-7
v_gene: TRBV27
abundance: few
CDR3aa: CASSPNPAASPEHYEQYF
CDR3nt: TGTGCCAGCAGTCCAAACCCCGCCGCATCACCTGAACACTACGAGCAGTACTTC

d_gene: NA
j_gene: TRBJ1-1
v_gene: TRBV6-1
abundance: NA
CDR3aa: CASSEDGRNTEAFF
CDR3nt: TGTGCCAGCAGTGAAGACGGGAGGAACACTGAAGCTTTCTTT

d_gene: TRBD1
j_gene: TRBJ1-5
v_gene: TRBV24-1
abundance: NA
CDR3aa: CATSDARQGGQPQHF
CDR3nt: TGTGCCACCAGTGATGCCAGACAGGGCGGTCAGCCCCAGCATTTT

d_gene: NA
j_gene: TRBJ1-2
v_gene: TRBV12-3/TRBV12-4
abundance: NA
CDR3aa: CASSLQGKGGGYTF
CDR3nt: TGTGCCAGCAGTTTACAGGGAAAGGGGGGTGGCTACACCTTC

d_gene: TRBD1
j_gene: TRBJ1-1
v_gene: TRBV6-2/TRBV6-3
abundance: NA
CDR3aa: CASNPGTGGTEAFF
CDR3nt: TGTGCCAGCAACCCCGGGACAGGGGGCACTGAAGCTTTCTTT

d_gene: TRBD1
j_gene: TRBJ1-2
v_gene: TRBV6-2/TRBV6-3
abundance: few
CDR3aa: CASSYSGQGGGYTF
CDR3nt: TGTGCCAGCAGTTACTCCGGACAGGGGGGAGGCTACACCTTC

d_gene: NA
j_gene: TRBJ2-1
v_gene: TRBV12-3/TRBV12-4
abundance: large
CDR3aa: CASTRTEGAYNEQFF
CDR3nt: TGTGCCAGCACCAGGACGGAGGGGGCCTACAATGAGCAGTTCTTC

d_gene: TRBD1
j_gene: TRBJ2-1
v_gene: TRBV10-3
abundance: few
CDR3aa: CATQGQGAGNEQFF
CDR3nt: TGTGCCACCCAAGGACAGGGGGCTGGCAATGAGCAGTTCTTC

d_gene: TRBD2
j_gene: TRBJ2-7
v_gene: TRBV10-3
abundance: once
CDR3aa: CAISGGVGRGGVREQYF
CDR3nt: TGTGCCATCAGTGGAGGGGTGGGTAGGGGAGGGGTACGCGAGCAGTACTTC

d_gene: TRBD1
j_gene: TRBJ2-1
v_gene: TRBV10-3
abundance: NA
CDR3aa: CAISALGQGALDEQFF
CDR3nt: TGTGCCATCAGCGCCTTAGGGCAGGGGGCGCTAGATGAGCAGTTCTTC

d_gene: TRBD2
j_gene: TRBJ2-1
v_gene: TRBV11-3
abundance: NA
CDR3aa: CASSFSGLYNEQFF
CDR3nt: TGTGCCAGCAGCTTTAGCGGGCTCTACAATGAGCAGTTCTTC

d_gene: NA
j_gene: TRBJ1-5
v_gene: TRBV12-3/TRBV12-4
abundance: NA
CDR3aa: CASSPTGYTQHF
CDR3nt: TGTGCCAGCAGTCCGACGGGGTACACGCAGCATTTT

d_gene: TRBD2
j_gene: TRBJ2-2
v_gene: TRBV19
abundance: large
CDR3aa: CASTRLAGGNGELFF
CDR3nt: TGTGCCAGTACCAGACTAGCGGGAGGTAACGGGGAGCTGTTTTTT

d_gene: NA
j_gene: TRBJ1-2
v_gene: TRBV6-5
abundance: few
CDR3aa: CASSYKRYRGYTF
CDR3nt: TGTGCCAGCAGTTATAAGAGGTACCGTGGCTACACCTTC

d_gene: TRBD1
j_gene: TRBJ1-2
v_gene: TRBV2
abundance: NA
CDR3aa: CASRAPGQAINYGYTF
CDR3nt: TGTGCCAGCAGGGCACCGGGACAGGCGATAAACTATGGCTACACCTTC

d_gene: NA
j_gene: TRBJ1-1
v_gene: TRBV6-1
abundance: few
CDR3aa: CASTTVRDVNEAFF
CDR3nt: TGTGCCAGCACCACCGTCCGGGACGTAAATGAAGCTTTCTTT

d_gene: NA
j_gene: TRBJ1-1
v_gene: TRBV2
abundance: few
CDR3aa: CASNYVTSTEAFF
CDR3nt: TGTGCCAGCAACTACGTGACGAGCACTGAAGCTTTCTTT

d_gene: TRBD1
j_gene: TRBJ2-2
v_gene: TRBV5-1
abundance: NA
CDR3aa: CASSRGGTGYTGELFF
CDR3nt: TGCGCCAGCAGCCGAGGAGGGACAGGGTACACCGGGGAGCTGTTTTTT

d_gene: NA
j_gene: TRBJ2-7
v_gene: TRBV6-2/TRBV6-3
abundance: few
CDR3aa: CAAEGDHSYEQYF
CDR3nt: TGTGCTGCGGAGGGGGACCACTCCTACGAGCAGTACTTC

d_gene: NA
j_gene: TRBJ1-3
v_gene: TRBV6-1
abundance: NA
CDR3aa: CASSEFPGGGNTIYF
CDR3nt: TGTGCCAGCAGTGAATTCCCGGGGGGAGGAAACACCATATATTTT

d_gene: NA
j_gene: TRBJ2-1
v_gene: TRBV12-3/TRBV12-4
abundance: NA
CDR3aa: CASTRTEGARNEQFF
CDR3nt: TGTGCCAGCACCAGGACGGAGGGGGCCCGTAATGAGCAGTTCTTC

d_gene: TRBD1
j_gene: TRBJ1-5
v_gene: TRBV12-3/TRBV12-4
abundance: NA
CDR3aa: CASSLGTGYQPQHF
CDR3nt: TGTGCCAGCAGTTTAGGGACAGGGTATCAGCCCCAGCATTTT

d_gene: NA
j_gene: TRBJ2-3
v_gene: TRBV5-8
abundance: medium-sized
CDR3aa: CASSSGRELLTDTQYF
CDR3nt: TGTGCCAGCAGCTCGGGAAGAGAGCTGCTAACAGATACGCAGTATTTT

d_gene: NA
j_gene: TRBJ2-3
v_gene: TRBV7-6
abundance: few
CDR3aa: CASSLGTDTQYF
CDR3nt: TGTGCCAGCAGCTTAGGCACAGATACGCAGTATTTT

d_gene: NA
j_gene: TRBJ1-2
v_gene: TRBV6-1
abundance: NA
CDR3aa: CASSNADYGYTF
CDR3nt: TGTGCCAGCAGTAATGCTGACTATGGCTACACCTTC